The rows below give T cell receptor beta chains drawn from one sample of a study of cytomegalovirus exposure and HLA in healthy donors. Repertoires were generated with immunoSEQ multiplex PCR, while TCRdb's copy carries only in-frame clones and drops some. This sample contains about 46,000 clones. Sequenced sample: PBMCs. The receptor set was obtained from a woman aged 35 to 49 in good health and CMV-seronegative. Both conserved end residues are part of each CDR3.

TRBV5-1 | CASSLLGQASYGYTF
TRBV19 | CASSRSRENEQYF
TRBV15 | CATSRAGTGYRGQFF
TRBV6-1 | CASSEPSVWQGEGYTF
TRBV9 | CASSGRTGGNYGYTF
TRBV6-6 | CASSYLDSPTYEQYF
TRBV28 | CASSEGTDKNTEAFF
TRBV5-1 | CASSLRQGNNEQFF
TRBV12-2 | CASRFPTGDENTDTQYF
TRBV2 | CASSEARGQGGGGYTF
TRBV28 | CASESRGQGYKMQYF
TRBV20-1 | CSATRQGWAFF
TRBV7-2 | CASSGLARDEQFF
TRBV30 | CAWSVGGSISEQFF
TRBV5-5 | CASSTRPGQDYGYTF
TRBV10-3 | CAAGSGYEQYF
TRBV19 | CASSISSGRGTDTQYF
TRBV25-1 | CASSNKDLLFF
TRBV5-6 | CASSSGTANTEAFF
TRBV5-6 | CASSLPQATEAFF
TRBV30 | CAGGVGWRIANEQFF
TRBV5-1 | CASSLIQASYGYTF
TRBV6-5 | CASRDRQGEQYF
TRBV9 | CASGPLASNTGELFF
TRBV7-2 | CASSLPRSTGGETQYF